The present TCR beta chain was sequenced within a study of PD-1 blockade in classical Hodgkin lymphoma. Turning to this clone: Antigen specificity is unknown.

Germline CDR1 is SEHNR and CDR2 is FQNEAQ (reference sequence). J was trimmed by 5 bases and V by 1 base; bases with no gene match: 4. CDR3 length equals 15 residues. Assay: immunoSEQ multiplex PCR; the TCRdb copy retains only in-frame clones and omits some. The data contain 31,000 or so clones, 81% of them singletons. Study findings and constraints: It was among complete responders that baseline diversity resembled that of newly diagnosed patients. Newly diagnosed patients reportedly had lower baseline TCR diversity than healthy donors.

Time point described: cycle 4 day 1 (C4D1), after more than five weeks of nivolumab. With no exception, relapse followed autologous stem cell transplantation in all patients, and brentuximab vedotin exposure varied. V gene TRBV7-9 combines with J gene TRBJ2-2, with 7 positions matching TRBD1. This clonotype originated in a human donor with classical Hodgkin lymphoma. Material: peripheral blood mononuclear cells (PBMCs), obtained before the fourth cycle of nivolumab. CDR3 loop: CASSLEGARTGELFF. The CDR3, as DNA: TGTGCCAGCAGCTTAGAGGGGGCGCGGACCGGGGAGCTGTTTTTT.